These 25 T cell receptor beta chains were sequenced from one sample in a study of siplizumab effects on memory and regulatory T cells. Clones were sequenced by immunoSEQ multiplex PCR, and TCRdb holds only the in-frame ones, with some missing. This repertoire shows 100,000 or so clones, more than 90% found once; its top ten account for 0.14% to 0.15%. Sequencing was performed on CD4+ T cells sorted from blood. The receptors were sampled from a human donor in good health.

This rearrangement joins TRBV28 to TRBJ2-7, with 8 positions matching TRBD2. Germline CDR1 MDHEN, CDR2 SYDVKM. The CDR3 totals 15 residues. V lost 3 bases to trimming and J lost 0 bases; unmatched junction nucleotides: 4. The CDR3 spells CASSLGLVFSYEQYF. For the CDR3, the DNA is TGTGCCAGCAGTTTGGGACTAGTCTTCTCCTACGAGCAGTACTTC.

V gene TRBV5-1 combines with J gene TRBJ1-2, with TRBD1 matching 12 bases. This CDR3 is built from 15 residues. Germline lookup yields CDR1 SGHRS and CDR2 YFSETQ. With V trimmed by 5 bases and J by 2 bases, 4 bases remained unmatched. The CDR3, as DNA: TGCGCCAGCAGGGAAGGGACAGGGGGCAACTATGGCTACACCTTC. The encoded protein is CASREGTGGNYGYTF.

V is TRBV19 and J is TRBJ2-3, with 9 bases identical to TRBD2. Looked up from germline, CDR1 is LNHDA and CDR2 is SQIVND (reference sequence). This CDR3 is built from 15 residues. With V trimmed by 5 bases and J by 0 bases, 3 bases remained unmatched. CDR3 in DNA: TGTGCCAGTAGTCAGCTAGCGGGGAGCACAGATACGCAGTATTTT. It is translated as CASSQLAGSTDTQYF.

In DNA form, the CDR3 reads TGTGCCAGCAGTGAAGGTCCCAGGGGACAGCAGTTCTTC. This encodes CASSEGPRGQQFF. The chain has TRBV6-1 and TRBJ2-1; a weak D match, TRBD1 (6 bases). CDR3 length: 13 residues. Germline loops: CDR1 MNHNS, CDR2 SASEGT. Trimming removed 1 base at V and 11 bases at J, with 12 bases between.

The J gene is TRBJ1-2, the V gene TRBV6-6; D is unclear. The germline V and J ends were trimmed by 5 bases and 0 bases, with 10 bases remaining between them. Germline lookup yields CDR1 MNHNY and CDR2 SVGAGI (reference sequence). The CDR3 contains 14 residues. The DNA for the CDR3 is TGTGCCAGCAGTCCCGACGGGGCTAACTATGGCTACACCTTC. Encoded protein: CASSPDGANYGYTF.

The rearrangement uses TRBV2 and TRBJ2-3, with TRBD2 matching over 10 bases. The CDR3 spans 14 residues. Germline assignment: CDR1 SNHLY and CDR2 FYNNEI. With V trimmed by 6 bases and J by 2 bases, 2 bases remained unmatched. DNA for the CDR3: TGTGCCAGCAGAGCGGGGGGGCCCACAGATACGCAGTATTTT. As protein: CASRAGGPTDTQYF.

V and J are TRBV5-4 and TRBJ2-5, with 7 bases fitting TRBD2. This CDR3 has 15 amino acids. With V trimmed by 2 bases and J by 3 bases, 7 bases remained unmatched. Per germline, CDR1 SGHNT and CDR2 YYREEE (reference sequence). The CDR3 region has the DNA TGTGCCAGCAGCTTCCCGGGACGGGAGGAAGAGACCCAGTACTTC. Translation: CASSFPGREEETQYF. Together with reference TRBV5-4 and TRBJ2-5, the CDR3 gives the full variable domain: ETGVTQSPTHLIKTRGQQVTLRCSSQSGHNTVSWYQQALGQGPQFIFQYYREEENGRGNFPPRFSGLQFPNYSSELNVNALELDDSALYLCASSFPGREEETQYFGPGTRLLVL.

This chain connects TRBV19 to TRBJ2-3; D is uncertain. Trimming took off 0 bases at V and 4 bases at J, with 14 bases between the two ends. Germline V CDR1 and CDR2: LNHDA, SQIVND (reference sequence). The CDR3 is 16 residues long. For the CDR3, the DNA is TGTGCCAGTAGTATAGATATCGGCGCGCGGTCAGATACGCAGTATTTT. Translated: CASSIDIGARSDTQYF. Drawing the rest from reference TRBV19 and TRBJ2-3, the complete variable domain is DGGITQSPKYLFRKEGQNVTLSCEQNLNHDAMYWYRQDPGQGLRLIYYSQIVNDFQKGDIAEGYSVSREKKESFPLTVTSAQKNPTAFYLCASSIDIGARSDTQYFGPGTRLTVL.

The V call is TRBV10-3, the J call TRBJ1-5, with D possibly being TRBD1 (5 bases). This CDR3 has 19 amino acids. Trimming removed 0 bases at V and 4 bases at J, with 22 bases between. In germline, CDR1 is ENHRY, CDR2 SYGVKD. The CDR3 spells CAISESTQGGLVANQPQHF. In DNA form, the CDR3 reads TGTGCCATCAGTGAGTCGACTCAGGGAGGGTTGGTGGCTAATCAGCCCCAGCATTTT.

The rearrangement uses TRBV19 and TRBJ1-2; 9 bases fit TRBD1. In germline, CDR1 is LNHDA, CDR2 SQIVND (reference sequence). This CDR3 spans 15 amino acids. Losses at the gene ends were 3 bases for V and 6 bases for J; bases not matched to a gene: 8. As DNA, the CDR3 is TGTGCCAGTAGTATGGCCCGGGACAGGGAAGATGGCTACACCTTC. It codes for CASSMARDREDGYTF.

Notes on this clone: The same CDR3 can be traced to other DNA sequences in this sample. The CDR3 is CASSLDSGELFF. CDR3 coding DNA: TGTGCCAGCAGTTTGGACAGCGGGGAGCTGTTTTTT. This sequence joins TRBV2 and TRBJ2-2; TRBD1 is a possible D gene (6 bases). Germline V gene lookup returns CDR1 SNHLY and CDR2 FYNNEI. Trimming removed 5 bases from V and 7 bases from J, with 8 bases in between. This CDR3 comprises 12 residues.

The V call is TRBV28, the J call TRBJ2-5, with D perhaps TRBD1 (5 bases). V was clipped by 3 bases and J by 2 bases, with 10 bases between them. This CDR3 has 14 residues. The germline V gene has CDR1 MDHEN and CDR2 SYDVKM. CDR3 region: CASSFPGWQETQYF. The CDR3 DNA reads TGTGCCAGCAGTTTCCCAGGGTGGCAAGAGACCCAGTACTTC.

The chain carries TRBV19 and TRBJ1-2, with D unclear. Germline values: CDR1 LNHDA, CDR2 SQIVND (reference sequence). V was trimmed by 3 bases and J by 4 bases, leaving 12 bases between them. The length of the CDR3 is 14 residues. CDR3 in amino acids: CASSIDGLVYGYTF. The CDR3 DNA is TGTGCCAGTAGTATCGACGGACTGGTCTATGGCTACACCTTC.

This clone was observed a few times. The chain employs TRBV27 and TRBJ2-4; unclear D gene. The CDR3 totals 15 residues. CDR1 MNHEY and CDR2 SMNVEV come from the germline V gene (reference sequence). V was clipped by 4 bases and J by 0 bases, with 10 bases between them. The CDR3 loop is CASSYAATAKNIQYF. The CDR3 DNA sequence: TGTGCCAGCAGTTATGCGGCGACAGCCAAAAACATTCAGTACTTC.

The V gene is TRBV7-3, the J gene TRBJ1-2; 12 bases agree with TRBD1. Trimming removed 6 bases from V and 0 bases from J; junction bases left unmatched: 8. The CDR3 has 17 amino acids. Per germline, CDR1 SGHTA and CDR2 FQGTGA. The CDR3 DNA follows: TGTGCCAGCAGTTCTCGGGACAGGGGGCGTGCTAACTATGGCTACACCTTC. This gives the protein CASSSRDRGRANYGYTF.

Points on this clone: Different DNA sequences within this sample yield the same CDR3. The V gene is TRBV28, the J gene TRBJ2-5, with no clear D. The length of the CDR3 is 11 residues. Per the germline V gene, CDR1 is MDHEN and CDR2 is SYDVKM. Trimming removed 2 bases at V and 4 bases at J, with 2 bases between. This CDR3 is CASSLRETQYF. In nucleotides, the CDR3 is TGTGCCAGCAGTTTAAGAGAGACCCAGTACTTC.

The chain carries TRBV19 and TRBJ1-4; 8 nucleotides align to TRBD1. CDR1 is LNHDA, CDR2 SQIVND, per germline (reference sequence). The CDR3 totals 17 residues. V was pared by 3 bases and J by 8 bases, with 14 bases of the junction left unmatched. The CDR3 is CASSILDIQGVGEKLFF. The CDR3 region has the DNA TGTGCCAGTAGTATCCTAGATATACAGGGGGTCGGCGAAAAACTGTTTTTT. Together with reference TRBV19 and TRBJ1-4, the CDR3 gives the full variable domain: DGGITQSPKYLFRKEGQNVTLSCEQNLNHDAMYWYRQDPGQGLRLIYYSQIVNDFQKGDIAEGYSVSREKKESFPLTVTSAQKNPTAFYLCASSILDIQGVGEKLFFGSGTQLSVL.

The chain joins TRBV2 to TRBJ1-1, with D perhaps matching TRBD1 (6 bases). CDR3 length equals 14 residues. Germline values: CDR1 SNHLY, CDR2 FYNNEI. V was shortened by 7 bases and J by 5 bases, with 17 bases between the two germline ends. The CDR3 protein is CASTIGGGGTEAFF. The CDR3 region has the DNA TGTGCCAGCACCATCGGGGGGGGCGGAACTGAAGCTTTCTTT.

The chain employs TRBV18 and TRBJ2-3, with D tentatively TRBD2 (6 bases). The germline V gene encodes CDR1 KGHSH and CDR2 LQKENI. The CDR3 extends over 15 amino acids. V lost 3 bases and J 1 base, leaving 11 bases between the germline ends. The CDR3 region is CASSPRTGGTDTQYF. The CDR3, as DNA: TGTGCCAGCTCACCCAGAACGGGGGGCACAGATACGCAGTATTTT. Variable domain in full (rest from reference TRBV18 and TRBJ2-3): NAGVMQNPRHLVRRRGQEARLRCSPMKGHSHVYWYRQLPEEGLKFMVYLQKENIIDESGMPKERFSAEFPKEGPSILRIQQVVRGDSAAYFCASSPRTGGTDTQYFGPGTRLTVL.

V is TRBV7-1 and J is TRBJ2-5; 9 nucleotides align to TRBD2. TRBV7-1 counts as an open reading frame of uncertain function. The CDR3 totals 14 residues. V gave up 4 bases and J gave up 5 bases; unmatched junction bases: 5. The CDR3 reads CASSLAGARETQYF. In DNA form, the CDR3 reads TGTGCCAGCAGCTTAGCGGGGGCGCGGGAGACCCAGTACTTC.

The V gene is TRBV19, the J gene TRBJ2-5, with 7 positions matching TRBD2. Germline lookup yields CDR1 LNHDA and CDR2 SQIVND (reference sequence). The CDR3 is made up of 18 amino acids. The J segment lost 4 bases and the V segment lost 1 base, leaving 15 bases of the junction unmatched. The CDR3 coding sequence is TGTGCCAGTAGTATAGTTAGCGGTAGCGGGCAGAGGAGAGAGACCCAGTACTTC. Translation gives CASSIVSGSGQRRETQYF.

This sequence joins TRBV28 and TRBJ1-3; D gene unclear. Trimming cost V 2 bases and J 0 bases, with 11 bases left between them. The V gene's germline CDR1 is MDHEN and CDR2 SYDVKM. CDR3 length equals 16 residues. The CDR3 sequence: CASSLAAVGSGNTIYF. The CDR3 DNA reads TGTGCCAGCAGTTTAGCAGCCGTGGGCTCTGGAAACACCATATATTTT. Full variable domain (rest looked up from reference TRBV28 and TRBJ1-3): DVKVTQSSRYLVKRTGEKVFLECVQDMDHENMFWYRQDPGLGLRLIYFSYDVKMKEKGDIPEGYSVSREKKERFSLILESASTNQTSMYLCASSLAAVGSGNTIYFGEGSWLTVV.

This clone was seen at least ten times. The V call is TRBV6-1, the J call TRBJ1-6; 7 nucleotides agree with TRBD1. After removal of 7 bases from V and 6 bases from J, the junction contained 9 bases not matched to a gene. From germline, CDR1 is MNHNS and CDR2 SASEGT. The CDR3 runs 15 residues. The CDR3: CASTPAGTANSPLHF. The CDR3 DNA sequence: TGTGCCAGCACACCCGCCGGGACAGCTAATTCACCCCTCCACTTT.

V and J are TRBV7-9 and TRBJ2-7; no clear D gene. This CDR3 contains 12 residues. From germline, CDR1 is SEHNR and CDR2 FQNEAQ (reference sequence). Trimming took off 1 base at V and 1 base at J, with 2 bases between the two ends. CDR3 bases: TGTGCCAGCAGCTTAGTGTCCTACGAGCAGTACTTC. Protein: CASSLVSYEQYF.

This clone was observed a single time. V and J are TRBV29-1 and TRBJ1-1; D may be TRBD1 (6 bases). The V end lost 3 bases, the J end lost 1 base, and 6 bases lay between the germline ends. The CDR3 is 12 amino acids. CDR1 and CDR2 (germline): SQVTM, ANQGSEA. The CDR3 loop reads CSVDRGNTEAFF. CDR3 coding DNA: TGCAGCGTTGACAGGGGGAACACTGAAGCTTTCTTT.